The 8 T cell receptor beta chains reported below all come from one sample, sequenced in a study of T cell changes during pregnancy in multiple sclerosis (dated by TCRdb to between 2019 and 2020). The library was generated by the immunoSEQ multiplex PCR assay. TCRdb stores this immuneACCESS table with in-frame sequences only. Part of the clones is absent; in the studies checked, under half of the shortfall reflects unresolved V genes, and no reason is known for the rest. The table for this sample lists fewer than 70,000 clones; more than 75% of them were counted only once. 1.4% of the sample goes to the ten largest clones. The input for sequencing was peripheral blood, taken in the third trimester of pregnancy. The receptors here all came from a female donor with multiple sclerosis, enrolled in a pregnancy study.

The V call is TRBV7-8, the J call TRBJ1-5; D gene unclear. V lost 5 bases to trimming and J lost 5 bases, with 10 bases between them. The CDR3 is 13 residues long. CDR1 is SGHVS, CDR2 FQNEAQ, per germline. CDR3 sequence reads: CASSPGAHQPQHF. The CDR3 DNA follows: TGTGCCAGCAGCCCGGGAGCCCATCAGCCCCAGCATTTT.

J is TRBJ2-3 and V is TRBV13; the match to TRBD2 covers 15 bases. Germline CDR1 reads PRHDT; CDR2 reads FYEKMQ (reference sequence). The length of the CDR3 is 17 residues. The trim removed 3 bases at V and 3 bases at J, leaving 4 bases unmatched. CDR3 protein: CASSFLGLAGGTDTQYF. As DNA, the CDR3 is TGTGCCAGCAGCTTCCTGGGACTAGCGGGGGGTACAGATACGCAGTATTTT.

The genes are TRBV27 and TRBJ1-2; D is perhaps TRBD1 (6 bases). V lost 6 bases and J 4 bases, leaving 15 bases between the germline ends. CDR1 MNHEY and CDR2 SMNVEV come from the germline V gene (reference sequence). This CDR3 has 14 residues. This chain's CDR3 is CASRPQGAAYGYTF. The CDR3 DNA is TGTGCCAGCAGGCCACAGGGTGCCGCCTATGGCTACACCTTC.

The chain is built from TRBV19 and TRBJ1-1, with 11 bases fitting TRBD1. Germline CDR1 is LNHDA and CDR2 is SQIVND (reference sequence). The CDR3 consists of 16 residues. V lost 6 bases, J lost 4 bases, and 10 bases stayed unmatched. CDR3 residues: CASRRTGGLLSTEAFF. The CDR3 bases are TGTGCCAGTAGGAGGACAGGGGGCCTCTTGAGCACTGAAGCTTTCTTT.

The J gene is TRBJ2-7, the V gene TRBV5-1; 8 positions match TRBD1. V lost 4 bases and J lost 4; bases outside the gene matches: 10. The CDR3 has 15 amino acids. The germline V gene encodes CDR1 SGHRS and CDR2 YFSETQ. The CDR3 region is CASSPDRAGVYEQYF. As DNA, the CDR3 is TGCGCCAGCAGCCCGGACAGGGCGGGCGTATACGAGCAGTACTTC.

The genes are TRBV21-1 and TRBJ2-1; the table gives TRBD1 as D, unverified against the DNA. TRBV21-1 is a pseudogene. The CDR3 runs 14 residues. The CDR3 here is CASSARQALVEQFF. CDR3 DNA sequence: TGTGCCAGCAGCGCCCGACAGGCCCTGGTCGAGCAGTTCTTC.

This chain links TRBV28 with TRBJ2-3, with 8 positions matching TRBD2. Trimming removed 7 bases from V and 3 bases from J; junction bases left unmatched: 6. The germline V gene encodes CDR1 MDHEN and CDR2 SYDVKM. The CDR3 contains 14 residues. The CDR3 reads CASTAGGGTDTQYF. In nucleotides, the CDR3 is TGTGCCAGCACCGCGGGAGGAGGGACAGATACGCAGTATTTT.

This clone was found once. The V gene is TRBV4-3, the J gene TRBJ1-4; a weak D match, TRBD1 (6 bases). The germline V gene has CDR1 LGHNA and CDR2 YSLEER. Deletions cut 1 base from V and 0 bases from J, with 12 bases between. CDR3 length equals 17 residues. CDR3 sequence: CASSQGGEGATNEKLFF. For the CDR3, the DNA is TGCGCCAGCAGCCAAGGGGGGGAGGGGGCAACTAATGAAAAACTGTTTTTT.